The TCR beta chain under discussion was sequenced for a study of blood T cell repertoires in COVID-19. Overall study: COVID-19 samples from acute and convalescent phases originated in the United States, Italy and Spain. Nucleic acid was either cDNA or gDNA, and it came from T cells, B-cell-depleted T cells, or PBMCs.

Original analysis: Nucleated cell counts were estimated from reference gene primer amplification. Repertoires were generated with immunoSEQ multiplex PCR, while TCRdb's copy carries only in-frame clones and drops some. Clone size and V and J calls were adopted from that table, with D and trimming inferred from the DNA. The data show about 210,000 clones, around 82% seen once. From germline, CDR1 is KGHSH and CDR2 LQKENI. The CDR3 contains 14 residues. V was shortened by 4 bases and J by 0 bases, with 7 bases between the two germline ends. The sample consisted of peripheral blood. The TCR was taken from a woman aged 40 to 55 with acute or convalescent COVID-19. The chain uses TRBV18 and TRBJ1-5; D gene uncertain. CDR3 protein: CASSRPNSNQPQHF. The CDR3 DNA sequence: TGTGCCAGCTCACGGCCAAATAGCAATCAGCCCCAGCATTTT.